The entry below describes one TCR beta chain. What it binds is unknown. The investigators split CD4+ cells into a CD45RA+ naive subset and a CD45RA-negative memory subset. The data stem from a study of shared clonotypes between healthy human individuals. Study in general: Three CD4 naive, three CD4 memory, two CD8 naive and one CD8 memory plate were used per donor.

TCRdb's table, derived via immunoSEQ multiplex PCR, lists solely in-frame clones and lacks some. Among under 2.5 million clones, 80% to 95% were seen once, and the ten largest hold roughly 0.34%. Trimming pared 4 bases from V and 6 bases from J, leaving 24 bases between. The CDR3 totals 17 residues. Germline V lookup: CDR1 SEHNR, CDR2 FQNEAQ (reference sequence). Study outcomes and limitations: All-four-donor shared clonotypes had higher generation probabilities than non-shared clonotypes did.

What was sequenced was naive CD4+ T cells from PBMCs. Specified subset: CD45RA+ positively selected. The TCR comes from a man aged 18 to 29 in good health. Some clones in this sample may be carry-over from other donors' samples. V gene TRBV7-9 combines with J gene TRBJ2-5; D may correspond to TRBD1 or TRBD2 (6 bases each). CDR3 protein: CASSWPPRGQDGKTQYF. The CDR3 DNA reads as TGTGCCAGCAGCTGGCCCCCCCGGGGGCAGGATGGGAAGACCCAGTACTTC.